The rows below give T cell receptor beta chains drawn from one sample of a study of cytotoxic CD8 clonotypes in ibrutinib-treated CLL. The protocol was immunoSEQ multiplex PCR, while the TCRdb copy is restricted to in-frame clones and leaves out a portion. The sample consists of some 92,000 clones, about 74% of them appearing once. The sequencing used PBMCs, collected after 24 months of ibrutinib treatment. Receptors originate from a human donor with chronic lymphocytic leukemia. Both conserved end residues are part of each CDR3. The D gene is left open where the match is weak. For some rows the clone size is stated as once, few or many, or as a class when expanded; others skip it.

J,size,D,V,CDR3,DNA
TRBJ2-1,few,TRBD2,TRBV28,CASSSATSGGADEQFF,TGTGCCAGCAGTTCTGCCACTAGCGGGGGGGCCGATGAGCAGTTCTTC
TRBJ1-5,-,-,TRBV27,CASSFGVRQPQHF,TGTGCCAGCAGTTTCGGGGTTCGGCAGCCCCAGCATTTT
TRBJ2-1,-,-,TRBV18,CASSPQGLHWTNEQFF,TGTGCCAGCTCACCACAGGGACTCCACTGGACCAATGAGCAGTTCTTC
TRBJ1-2,-,TRBD1,TRBV7-3,CASSSGTVGYTF,TGTGCCAGCAGCTCCGGGACAGTTGGCTACACCTTC
TRBJ2-5,-,-,TRBV18,CASSTAQETQYF,TGTGCCAGCTCGACTGCTCAAGAGACCCAGTACTTC
TRBJ2-6,-,-,TRBV5-1,CASRLGAYGANVLTF,TGCGCCAGCCGGCTGGGGGCTTACGGGGCCAACGTCCTGACTTTC
TRBJ2-7,-,-,TRBV2,CASSRLSYEQYF,TGTGCCAGCAGTCGACTTTCCTACGAGCAGTACTTC
TRBJ2-7,-,TRBD2,TRBV7-2,CASSLAQREADEQYF,TGTGCCAGCAGCTTAGCCCAGCGGGAAGCTGACGAGCAGTACTTC
TRBJ2-7,-,-,TRBV7-7,CASSLAGIGQGEQYF,TGTGCTAGCAGCTTAGCCGGGATAGGCCAGGGGGAGCAGTACTTC
TRBJ2-2,few,-,TRBV7-7,CASSSDFTGELFF,TGTGCTAGCAGCTCGGACTTCACCGGGGAGCTGTTTTTT
TRBJ2-7,-,-,TRBV30,CAWSVRAGTISYEQYF,TGTGCCTGGAGTGTAAGAGCAGGGACGATCTCCTACGAGCAGTACTTC
TRBJ2-5,-,TRBD1,TRBV14,CASSRQGGRETQYF,TGTGCCAGCAGCCGACAGGGGGGTCGGGAGACCCAGTACTTC
TRBJ2-5,-,-,TRBV7-9,CASSPHRVETQYF,TGTGCCAGCAGCCCCCACCGGGTAGAGACCCAGTACTTC
TRBJ2-1,-,TRBD2,TRBV7-9,CASSPRWLAGVNNEQFF,TGTGCCAGCAGCCCCCGCTGGTTAGCGGGGGTAAACAATGAGCAGTTCTTC
TRBJ1-5,-,TRBD1,TRBV27,CASSLSAGTASGPQHF,TGTGCCAGCAGTTTATCGGCCGGGACAGCCTCAGGGCCCCAGCATTTT
TRBJ2-7,-,TRBD1,TRBV7-6,CASSLVTGQQYF,TGTGCCAGCAGCTTAGTGACAGGGCAGCAGTACTTC
TRBJ2-2,-,-,TRBV25-1,CASSEVWAALNTGELFF,TGTGCCAGCAGTGAAGTGTGGGCGGCCTTGAACACCGGGGAGCTGTTTTTT
TRBJ1-5,-,-,TRBV7-3,CASSLGRDQPQHF,TGTGCCAGCAGCTTAGGGAGGGATCAGCCCCAGCATTTT
TRBJ1-2,-,TRBD1,TRBV2,CASSLEGARGYTF,TGTGCCAGCAGTTTAGAGGGGGCTCGCGGCTACACCTTC
TRBJ2-1,-,-,TRBV6-5,CASSYGGSYNEQFF,TGTGCCAGCAGTTACGGAGGTTCCTACAATGAGCAGTTCTTC
TRBJ2-1,-,-,TRBV7-6,CASSLAATSSEQFF,TGTGCCAGCAGCTTAGCAGCGACTAGTAGTGAGCAGTTCTTC
TRBJ1-3,-,-,TRBV7-6,CASSPQLGAEGNTIYF,TGTGCCAGCAGCCCCCAATTGGGGGCGGAAGGAAACACCATATATTTT
TRBJ2-3,-,TRBD1,TRBV30,CAWSEGASTDTQYF,TGTGCCTGGAGTGAGGGGGCGAGCACAGATACGCAGTATTTT
TRBJ2-7,-,-,TRBV27,CASSLYYAGYEQYF,TGTGCCAGCAGTTTATACTACGCAGGGTACGAGCAGTACTTC
TRBJ1-2,-,-,TRBV29-1,CSVASPGYTF,TGCAGCGTTGCCTCCCCGGGCTACACCTTC
TRBJ1-1,once,TRBD1,TRBV7-9,CASSLGTGLEAFF,TGTGCCAGCAGCTTAGGGACAGGACTTGAAGCTTTCTTT
TRBJ2-6,few,-,TRBV5-1,CASTVIGANVLTF,TGCGCCAGTACAGTGATCGGGGCCAACGTCCTGACTTTC
TRBJ2-2,-,TRBD2,TRBV7-6,CASSRVSGGAGTGELFF,TGTGCCAGCAGCCGGGTGTCTGGGGGAGCGGGAACCGGGGAGCTGTTTTTT
TRBJ2-7,-,-,TRBV18,CASSPVDGNEQYF,TGTGCCAGCTCACCAGTAGACGGAAACGAGCAGTACTTC
TRBJ1-3,-,-,TRBV5-1,CASSYYTGSSGNTIYF,TGCGCCAGCAGCTATTATACAGGGAGCTCTGGAAACACCATATATTTT
TRBJ1-2,-,TRBD1,TRBV10-3,CAIRSDGTGVDYTF,TGTGCCATCAGATCGGATGGGACAGGGGTCGACTACACCTTC